Below, 22 T cell receptor beta chains from the same sample are listed, as sequenced in a study of shared clonotypes between healthy human individuals. TCRdb's copy holds only in-frame clones and misses some; the assay was immunoSEQ multiplex PCR. Here the sample spans more than 2 million clones, roughly 94% being singletons. The material sequenced was naive CD4+ T cells sorted from blood. Subset defined: CD45RA+ positively selected. The receptors were sampled from a man younger than 30 in good health.

The rearrangement uses TRBV25-1 and TRBJ2-7; 8 positions match TRBD2. The CDR3 runs 14 residues. The germline V gene encodes CDR1 MGHDK and CDR2 SYGVNS. With 5 bases clipped from V and 5 bases from J, the junction kept 8 bases outside the gene matches. The CDR3 DNA is TGTGCCAGCAGTTTAGCGGGGACGCTACACGAGCAGTACTTC. Translated, it gives CASSLAGTLHEQYF.

This chain uses TRBV9 with TRBJ1-1, with D unresolved. The CDR3 loop spans 15 amino acids. Trimming removed 1 base from V and 3 bases from J, with 13 bases in between. Per the germline V gene, CDR1 is SGDLS and CDR2 is YYNGEE. The CDR3 DNA follows: TGTGCCAGCAGCGTACGGCGGTTTATGGACACTGAAGCTTTCTTT. As protein: CASSVRRFMDTEAFF.

The V and J genes are TRBV18 and TRBJ1-5; the match to TRBD1 covers 8 bases. Unmatched junction bases numbered 3, after V lost 2 bases and J lost 3 bases. The CDR3 covers 15 residues. From germline, CDR1 is KGHSH and CDR2 LQKENI. CDR3 DNA sequence: TGTGCCAGCTCACCAGGCAGGGGGCCCAATCAGCCCCAGCATTTT. Its translation: CASSPGRGPNQPQHF. Full variable domain (remainder filled in from reference TRBV18 and TRBJ1-5): NAGVMQNPRHLVRRRGQEARLRCSPMKGHSHVYWYRQLPEEGLKFMVYLQKENIIDESGMPKERFSAEFPKEGPSILRIQQVVRGDSAAYFCASSPGRGPNQPQHFGDGTRLSIL.

This sequence joins TRBV4-2 and TRBJ1-6, with D possibly matching TRBD1 (5 bases). This CDR3 comprises 18 residues. Germline CDR1 LGHNA, CDR2 YNFKEQ. The V end lost 3 bases, the J end lost 0 bases, and 15 bases lay between the germline ends. This CDR3 reads CASSQGDLTSSYNSPLHF. The CDR3 nucleotides read TGTGCCAGCAGCCAGGGGGACTTAACGAGCTCCTATAATTCACCCCTCCACTTT.

V usage is TRBV18 and J usage is TRBJ1-1; TRBD1 matches 10 bases. CDR1 and CDR2 from the germline V gene are KGHSH and LQKENI. V shed 4 bases, J shed 7 bases, and the junction held 15 bases outside the gene matches. The CDR3 covers 17 residues. The CDR3 loop reads CASSRTGGGPDSGEAFF. As DNA, the CDR3 is TGTGCCAGCTCACGGACAGGGGGAGGCCCAGATTCGGGTGAAGCTTTCTTT.

J is TRBJ2-7 and V is TRBV19; D possibly corresponds to TRBD1 (6 bases). Germline-derived CDR1 and CDR2 are LNHDA and SQIVND (reference sequence). The CDR3 sequence is 11 residues long. The DNA of the CDR3 is TGTACCACAGGGTTACTCGGCGAGCAGTACTTC. This codes for CTTGLLGEQYF.

V usage is TRBV27 and J usage is TRBJ2-7; the D gene could be TRBD1 or TRBD2 (6 bases each). CDR1 is MNHEY, CDR2 SMNVEV, per germline (reference sequence). This CDR3 contains 15 residues. Trimming left V 6 bases short and J 3 bases short, with 18 bases between. CDR3 protein: CASRGLRGRFYEQYF. CDR3 coding DNA: TGTGCCAGCAGGGGCCTCCGGGGGCGATTCTACGAGCAGTACTTC.

This chain connects TRBV28 to TRBJ1-4; D unclear. Trimming pared 5 bases from V and 0 bases from J, leaving 4 bases between. Germline V gene sequence: CDR1 MDHEN, CDR2 SYDVKM. There are 13 residues in the CDR3. The CDR3 bases are TGTGCCAGCAGTATCACAACTAATGAAAAACTGTTTTTT. Translation gives CASSITTNEKLFF.

The V gene is TRBV11-2, the J gene TRBJ2-1; D possibly corresponds to TRBD2 (5 bases). This CDR3 is 13 amino acids long. Looked up from germline, CDR1 is SGHAT and CDR2 is FQNNGV. V was cut by 3 bases and J by 13 bases, with 16 bases left in between. The DNA for the CDR3 is TGTGCCAGCAGCTTGGACTTATCGGGGATTCAGTTCTTC. Its protein product is CASSLDLSGIQFF.

This clone was observed once. The chain carries TRBV30 and TRBJ2-3; 10 nucleotides line up with TRBD2. Germline trimming cut 7 bases from V and 0 bases from J; bases unmatched to any gene: 7. The germline V gene has CDR1 GTSNPN and CDR2 SVGIG (reference sequence). This CDR3 comprises 15 residues. The CDR3 reads CASSGLATSTDTQYF. DNA for the CDR3: TGTGCCTCTTCGGGACTAGCGACTAGCACAGATACGCAGTATTTT.

About this clone itself: Other nucleotide sequences in the sample specify the same CDR3. The chain recombines TRBV4-3 with TRBJ2-7; maybe TRBD2 (7 bases). Per germline, CDR1 LGHNA and CDR2 YSLEER. The germline V and J ends were trimmed by 0 bases and 7 bases, with 13 bases remaining between them. CDR3 length: 14 residues. This chain's CDR3 is CASSQDGGRGEQYF. CDR3 DNA: TGCGCCAGCAGCCAAGATGGAGGGAGGGGGGAGCAGTACTTC.

The rearrangement links TRBV29-1 to TRBJ2-3, with D perhaps matching TRBD1 or TRBD2 (6 bases each). With 7 bases removed from V and 3 bases from J, the gap between germline ends came to 20 bases. Germline lookup yields CDR1 SQVTM and CDR2 ANQGSEA. The CDR3 consists of 15 residues. The CDR3 bases are TGCAGCGCCGGCGATGGGGGCGCGGGGACAGATACGCAGTATTTT. Its protein is CSAGDGGAGTDTQYF.

This chain uses TRBV9 with TRBJ2-5; D uncertain. Trimming took 3 bases from V and 0 from J, leaving 9 bases between them. This CDR3 region has 14 residues. CDR1 is SGDLS, CDR2 YYNGEE, per germline. CDR3 amino acids: CASSARSYQETQYF. In DNA form, the CDR3 reads TGTGCCAGCAGCGCCCGATCGTACCAAGAGACCCAGTACTTC.

This chain uses TRBV19 with TRBJ1-2, with TRBD1 matching 8 bases. The CDR3 length is 17 residues. V lost 5 bases and J lost 4; bases outside the gene matches: 15. Looked up from germline, CDR1 is LNHDA and CDR2 is SQIVND (reference sequence). The CDR3 here is CASSVLRVAGGLYGYTF. In nucleotides, the CDR3 is TGTGCCAGTAGTGTACTCCGTGTGGCAGGGGGCCTCTATGGCTACACCTTC.

V is TRBV2 and J is TRBJ2-3, with 16 bases that match TRBD2. With 7 bases clipped from V and 9 bases from J, the junction kept 7 bases outside the gene matches. This CDR3 region has 15 residues. CDR1 is SNHLY, CDR2 FYNNEI, per germline. CDR3 residues: CASMPGLAGGETQYF. CDR3 bases: TGTGCCAGCATGCCGGGACTAGCGGGGGGGGAAACGCAGTATTTT.

V and J are TRBV27 and TRBJ1-1; possibly TRBD1 for D (5 bases). CDR1 MNHEY and CDR2 SMNVEV come from the germline V gene (reference sequence). Trimming took 6 bases from V and 4 from J, leaving 9 bases between them. The CDR3 sequence is 12 residues long. In nucleotides, the CDR3 is TGTGCCAGCAGACAGACAGTCACTGAAGCTTTCTTT. Its translation is CASRQTVTEAFF.

CDR3 coding DNA: TGCAGCGTTGGGGCAGGGGGCGCAGATACGCAGTATTTT. The encoded protein is CSVGAGGADTQYF. The chain combines TRBV29-1 with TRBJ2-3; 8 bases line up with TRBD1. This CDR3 region has 13 residues. Germline V gives CDR1 SQVTM, CDR2 ANQGSEA. With 4 bases clipped from V and 4 bases from J, the junction kept 4 bases outside the gene matches.

The rearrangement uses TRBV7-9 and TRBJ1-2; D unclear. With 2 bases removed from V and 8 bases from J, the gap between germline ends came to 9 bases. Germline V gene data show CDR1 as SEHNR and CDR2 as FQNEAQ (reference sequence). This CDR3 region has 12 residues. CDR3 nucleotides: TGTGCCAGCAGCTTAATGGGAGCCGGCTACACCTTC. Its translation: CASSLMGAGYTF.

The V call is TRBV6-1, the J call TRBJ2-3; D possibly corresponds to TRBD2 (6 bases). V was shortened by 2 bases and J by 1 base, with 10 bases between the two germline ends. CDR3 size: 15 residues. Germline assignment: CDR1 MNHNS and CDR2 SASEGT. The CDR3 DNA is TGTGCCAGCAGTGAATCCGGGGGTGGCACAGATACGCAGTATTTT. Encoded protein: CASSESGGGTDTQYF.

About this clone: Other nucleotide sequences from this sample produce the same CDR3. CDR3 amino acids: CASRSSTDTQYF. CDR3 in DNA: TGTGCCAGCAGATCTAGCACAGATACGCAGTATTTT. V is TRBV28 and J is TRBJ2-3; D gene unclear. V dropped 6 bases and J dropped 0 bases, with 4 bases sitting between them. The CDR3 has 12 amino acids. Germline CDR1 MDHEN, CDR2 SYDVKM.

The chain carries TRBV10-3 and TRBJ2-3, with D possibly TRBD2 on 6 matching bases. The CDR3 contains 14 residues. Germline V CDR1 and CDR2: ENHRY, SYGVKD. The V gene lost 4 bases and the J gene lost 2 bases, with 10 bases spanning the gap. The CDR3 DNA follows: TGTGCCATCAGTGTTAGCGGAAACACAGATACGCAGTATTTT. Translation: CAISVSGNTDTQYF.

J is TRBJ1-2 and V is TRBV19, with TRBD1 as a possible D gene (5 bases). Trimming removed 5 bases at V and 3 bases at J, with 16 bases between. This CDR3 is 15 amino acids long. Germline V gives CDR1 LNHDA, CDR2 SQIVND (reference sequence). The CDR3 bases are TGTGCCAGTAGTTCCCCCCCGGGGCGGGACTATGGCTACACCTTC. Its protein product is CASSSPPGRDYGYTF.